The subject of this entry is one TCR beta chain. Study processing details: For nucleated cells, counts were estimated from reference gene primer amplification. Profiled with immunoSEQ multiplex PCR; TCRdb holds only in-frame clones, not every one. The V and J calls and clone size come from that table; D and trimming were worked out from the DNA. The sample contains roughly 190,000 clones, roughly 91% of which appear only once. This record comes from a study of blood T cell repertoires in COVID-19. From germline, CDR1 is SEHNR and CDR2 FQNEAQ (reference sequence). The CDR3 has 12 amino acids. Trimming took 8 bases from V and 8 from J, leaving 12 bases between them.

The J gene is TRBJ2-2, the V gene TRBV7-9, with D maybe TRBD2 (6 bases). The sequence came from a man aged 35-49 years with active or convalescent COVID-19. Source material: peripheral blood. The CDR3 region is CASPSGRGELFF. CDR3 sequence (DNA): TGTGCCAGCCCGTCGGGGAGGGGGGAGCTGTTTTTT.